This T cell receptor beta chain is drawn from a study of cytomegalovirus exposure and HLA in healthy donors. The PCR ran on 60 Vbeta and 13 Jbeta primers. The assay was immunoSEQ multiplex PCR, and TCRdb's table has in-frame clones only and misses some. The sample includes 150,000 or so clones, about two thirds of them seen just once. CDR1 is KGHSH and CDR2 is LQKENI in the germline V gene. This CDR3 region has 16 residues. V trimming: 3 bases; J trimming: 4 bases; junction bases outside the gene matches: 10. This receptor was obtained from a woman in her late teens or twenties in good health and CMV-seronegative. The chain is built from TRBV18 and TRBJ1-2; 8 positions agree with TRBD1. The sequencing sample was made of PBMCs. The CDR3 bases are TGTGCCAGCTCACCCGAGCTTCAGGGGGCGAGCTATGGCTACACCTTC. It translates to CASSPELQGASYGYTF.